This T cell receptor (beta chain) was sequenced in a study of blood T cell repertoires in COVID-19. At the level of the study: Researchers got acute and convalescent COVID-19 samples from the United States, Italy and Spain. From T cells, B-cell-depleted T cells, or PBMCs came the material, which was cDNA or gDNA.

Seattle cases were enrolled at active infection and followed longitudinally. In the original analysis: The authors estimated nucleated cell counts from reference gene primer amplification. Libraries were prepared by immunoSEQ multiplex PCR; TCRdb keeps only in-frame clonotypes and omits some of them. V and J calls plus clone size are reproduced from that table; the DNA served to infer D and trimming. The repertoire holds 75,000 to 90,000 clones, with around four fifths as singletons. CDR3 length: 11 residues. The ends were cut back, 8 bases at V and 3 bases at J, with 5 bases in the middle. The V gene's germline CDR1 is MNHEY and CDR2 SVGAGI.

The rearrangement joins TRBV6-5 to TRBJ1-3; D is unresolved. Source material: peripheral blood. The sequence was obtained from a man in his 60s with COVID-19, enrolled during active disease. CDR3 in amino acids: CASLLGNTIYF. Written as DNA, the CDR3 is TGTGCCAGCCTCCTTGGAAACACCATATATTTT.